What follows are 15 T cell receptor beta chains derived from one specimen sequenced in a study of neurological immune-mediated disorders (dated by TCRdb to about 2019). The library was made by 5' RACE. Sequencing was carried out with an Illumina HiSeq 2500. TCRdb reanalyzed the raw reads on its own, using fastp at Q25 for trimming and MiXCR for clone calling, and kept in-frame beta chains. Entries that share a CDR3 protein sequence are merged under the most common genes and DNA. A total of fewer than 30,000 distinct CDR3 sequences appear in this sample, under 25% of them only once. 16% of the sample is held by the ten biggest clonotypes. The specimen was PBMCs. The source is a woman in her sixties or seventies in good health.

This chain connects TRBV24-1 to TRBJ2-7; no firm D call. The V end lost 6 bases, the J end lost 2 bases, and 13 bases lay between the germline ends. CDR1 and CDR2 from the germline V gene are KGHDR and SFDVKD. The CDR3 totals 14 residues. CDR3 loop: CATSYWLLPYEQYF. CDR3 in DNA: TGTGCCACCAGTTATTGGCTCCTGCCCTACGAGCAGTACTTC.

The chain uses TRBV7-2 and TRBJ2-2; TRBD1 aligns across 10 bases. The CDR3 runs 17 residues. Germline V lookup: CDR1 SGHTA, CDR2 FQGNSA. V was clipped by 8 bases and J by 6 bases; unmatched bases: 15. The CDR3 region has the DNA TGTGCCAGCGGCCCACACTCCGGGACAGGGGTGGCCGGGGAGCTGTTTTTT. It yields the protein CASGPHSGTGVAGELFF.

This clonotype was recorded many times. The V call is TRBV6-5, the J call TRBJ1-1, with a weak D call TRBD1 (5 bases). Germline CDR1 reads MNHEY; CDR2 reads SVGAGI. CDR3 size: 13 residues. With 4 bases removed from V and 4 bases from J, the gap between germline ends came to 10 bases. CDR3 in amino acids: CASSFLGPTEAFF. The CDR3 coding sequence is TGTGCCAGCAGTTTCTTGGGACCCACTGAAGCTTTCTTT.

This clonotype appeared many times. CDR3 region: CASRSSQALEAFF. The CDR3, as DNA: TGTGCCAGCAGATCCTCCCAGGCCCTTGAAGCTTTCTTT. The chain joins TRBV3-1 to TRBJ1-1; unclear D gene. Trimming pared 6 bases from V and 7 bases from J, leaving 15 bases between. The V gene's germline CDR1 is LGHDT and CDR2 YNNKEL (reference sequence). The CDR3 length is 13 residues.

This clonotype was seen repeatedly, ten times or more. The chain uses TRBV15 and TRBJ2-1; D unresolved. Germline assignment: CDR1 LNHNV and CDR2 YYDKDF (reference sequence). The CDR3 has 11 amino acids. V was shortened by 5 bases and J by 3 bases, with 2 bases between the two germline ends. CDR3: CATSDYNEQFF. CDR3 nucleotide sequence: TGTGCCACCAGCGACTACAATGAGCAGTTCTTC.

This clonotype was seen repeatedly, ten times or more. The CDR3 DNA is TGTGCCAGTAGTCATCGGGAGGATAGGTTGGCCCAGTACTTC. Translated, it gives CASSHREDRLAQYF. The chain combines TRBV19 with TRBJ2-5; 7 positions agree with TRBD2. Per germline, CDR1 LNHDA and CDR2 SQIVND (reference sequence). V lost 5 bases, J lost 9 bases, and 12 bases stayed unmatched. The CDR3 covers 14 residues.

This clonotype has at least ten counts. The rearrangement joins TRBV7-2 to TRBJ2-3; 10 nucleotides align to TRBD2. CDR1 and CDR2 from the germline V gene are SGHTA and FQGNSA. V trimming: 5 bases; J trimming: 1 base; junction bases outside the gene matches: 15. CDR3 size: 19 residues. CDR3 protein: CASSRRASGSDGGTDTQYF. The CDR3 DNA reads as TGTGCCAGCAGCCGACGGGCTAGCGGGAGCGATGGGGGCACAGATACGCAGTATTTT.

This clonotype was seen many times. The chain recombines TRBV28 with TRBJ1-5; D call uncertain. With 3 bases removed from V and 4 bases from J, the gap between germline ends came to 10 bases. Germline loops: CDR1 MDHEN, CDR2 SYDVKM. CDR3 size: 14 residues. The CDR3 DNA reads as TGTGCCAGCAGTTTGGGTTGGGGAAATCAGCCCCAGCATTTT. Translation: CASSLGWGNQPQHF.

This clonotype was seen at least ten times. The chain employs TRBV28 and TRBJ2-7; 11 bases are a match to TRBD2. The CDR3 contains 15 residues. The junction had 6 bases not matched to a gene; V was cut back by 7 bases and J by 1 base. Germline CDR1 is MDHEN and CDR2 is SYDVKM. The CDR3 here is CASNASGRSSYEQYF. The CDR3 nucleotides are TGTGCCAGCAATGCTAGCGGGAGGTCTTCCTACGAGCAGTACTTC.

This clonotype appeared many times. The V and J genes are TRBV15 and TRBJ2-2; 7 bases align to TRBD2. Unmatched junction bases numbered 7, after V lost 0 bases and J lost 0 bases. The CDR3 sequence is 18 residues long. Germline V gene sequence: CDR1 LNHNV, CDR2 YYDKDF (reference sequence). The CDR3 DNA sequence: TGTGCCACCAGCAGAGATGCGCTAGCGGTAGCGAACACCGGGGAGCTGTTTTTT. This gives the protein CATSRDALAVANTGELFF.

This clonotype was seen ten or more times. V usage is TRBV11-2 and J usage is TRBJ1-2; TRBD1 matches 10 bases. The junction had 5 bases not matched to a gene; V was cut back by 0 bases and J by 4 bases. The germline CDR1 and CDR2 sequences are SGHAT and FQNNGV. This CDR3 spans 16 amino acids. This CDR3 reads CASSLDRDRGAYGYTF. CDR3 nucleotides: TGTGCCAGCAGCTTAGATAGGGACAGGGGCGCCTATGGCTACACCTTC.

The J gene is TRBJ2-3, the V gene TRBV5-1; D call uncertain. Germline V gene lookup returns CDR1 SGHRS and CDR2 YFSETQ. V shed 0 bases and J shed 0 bases, with 8 bases lying between them. CDR3 size: 15 residues. The CDR3 here is CASSLGTTSTDTQYF. The CDR3 coding sequence is TGCGCCAGCAGCTTGGGGACCACTAGCACAGATACGCAGTATTTT.

The J gene is TRBJ2-1, the V gene TRBV5-1; 7 bases agree with TRBD2. The CDR3 loop spans 12 amino acids. Trimming removed 4 bases from V and 7 bases from J; junction bases left unmatched: 2. CDR1 and CDR2 (germline): SGHRS, YFSETQ. CDR3 coding DNA: TGCGCCAGCAGCCCTAGCGGAAATGAGCAGTTCTTC. This sequence encodes CASSPSGNEQFF.

This clonotype was seen ten or more times. The rearrangement links TRBV6-5 to TRBJ2-7; TRBD2 agrees at 7 bases. The trim removed 2 bases at V and 0 bases at J, leaving 10 bases unmatched. The CDR3 has 17 amino acids. In germline, CDR1 is MNHEY, CDR2 SVGAGI. In DNA, the CDR3 is TGTGCCAGCAGTTACGGCTCGACGCGGGGGAGCTCCTACGAGCAGTACTTC. Protein product: CASSYGSTRGSSYEQYF.

The table lists this clonotype with many counts. The chain carries TRBV5-1 and TRBJ1-1; D unresolved. Germline CDR1 reads SGHRS; CDR2 reads YFSETQ. V was trimmed by 4 bases and J by 1 base, leaving 11 bases between them. The CDR3 contains 14 residues. The CDR3 loop reads CASSRHRSNTEAFF. For the CDR3, the DNA is TGCGCCAGCAGCCGACACAGATCGAACACTGAAGCTTTCTTT.